This is a list of T cell receptor beta chains from one sample in a study of blood T cell repertoires in COVID-19. The assay was immunoSEQ multiplex PCR, and TCRdb's table has in-frame clones only and misses some. This sample has 200,000 to 300,000 clones, with 65% to 90% found just once. The sample taken for sequencing was peripheral blood. All receptors come from a man aged 30 to 39 with active or convalescent COVID-19. The CDR3 runs from the conserved cysteine through the conserved F or W. A D gene is named only where the DNA matches it firmly. Clone size is not always given. Where it is, it says once, few, many or a class for expanded clones.

CDR3nt: TGCGCCAGCAGCTTGTTACAGGGAAATTCACCCCTCCACTTT
CDR3aa: CASSLLQGNSPLHF
j_gene: TRBJ1-6
v_gene: TRBV5-1
d_gene: .
len: 14
abundance: .

CDR3nt: TGTGCCACCAAGGATGAGGGTTTCGGCTACACCTTC
CDR3aa: CATKDEGFGYTF
j_gene: TRBJ1-2
v_gene: TRBV19
d_gene: .
len: 12
abundance: .

CDR3nt: TGCGCCAGCAGTCCTGACAGATCCGGGGAGCTGTTTTTT
CDR3aa: CASSPDRSGELFF
j_gene: TRBJ2-2
v_gene: TRBV10-1
d_gene: .
len: 13
abundance: .

CDR3nt: TGTGCCAGTAGGGTGTCAGGGATGCCGGGCACCGGGGAGCTGTTTTTT
CDR3aa: CASRVSGMPGTGELFF
j_gene: TRBJ2-2
v_gene: TRBV19
d_gene: .
len: 16
abundance: once

CDR3nt: TGTGCCAGCAGCCAAGTCCTCGGGGGTGATAGCACAGATACGCAGTATTTT
CDR3aa: CASSQVLGGDSTDTQYF
j_gene: TRBJ2-3
v_gene: TRBV3-1/TRBV3-2
d_gene: .
len: 17
abundance: .

CDR3nt: TGCGCCAGCAGCTTGGCCTGGCCCTACAGGGAAGCTTTCTTT
CDR3aa: CASSLAWPYREAFF
j_gene: TRBJ1-1
v_gene: TRBV5-1
d_gene: .
len: 14
abundance: .

CDR3nt: TGTGCCAGCAGCACGGGCGGGGCACAGACCTACGAGCAGTACTTC
CDR3aa: CASSTGGAQTYEQYF
j_gene: TRBJ2-7
v_gene: TRBV5-4
d_gene: .
len: 15
abundance: .

CDR3nt: TGTGCCAGCAGCCAAGATGGACAGGGAGCTTCACCCCTCCACTTT
CDR3aa: CASSQDGQGASPLHF
j_gene: TRBJ1-6
v_gene: TRBV3-1/TRBV3-2
d_gene: TRBD1
len: 15
abundance: .

CDR3nt: TGTGCCAGCAGTTACTCGGGGCAAATCGGAGACGAGCAGTACTTC
CDR3aa: CASSYSGQIGDEQYF
j_gene: TRBJ2-7
v_gene: TRBV6-5
d_gene: .
len: 15
abundance: .

CDR3nt: TGTGCCAGCAGTGAAGGCCTGAGGGGGACTAACTATGGCTACACCTTC
CDR3aa: CASSEGLRGTNYGYTF
j_gene: TRBJ1-2
v_gene: TRBV25-1
d_gene: .
len: 16
abundance: .

CDR3nt: TGTGCCAGCAGTCCCACACCACCAAGAGGCTACACCTTC
CDR3aa: CASSPTPPRGYTF
j_gene: TRBJ1-2
v_gene: TRBV12-3/TRBV12-4
d_gene: .
len: 13
abundance: .

CDR3nt: TGTGCCAGCAGCTCGGACAGGGACAGCACTGAAGCTTTCTTT
CDR3aa: CASSSDRDSTEAFF
j_gene: TRBJ1-1
v_gene: TRBV11-2
d_gene: TRBD1
len: 14
abundance: .

CDR3nt: TGTGCCAGCAGTGACGTTCTTACTGGAAACACCATATATTTT
CDR3aa: CASSDVLTGNTIYF
j_gene: TRBJ1-3
v_gene: TRBV6-1
d_gene: .
len: 14
abundance: few

CDR3nt: TGTGCCTGGAAGGTAGGGGGCAATTCACCCCTCCACTTT
CDR3aa: CAWKVGGNSPLHF
j_gene: TRBJ1-6
v_gene: TRBV30
d_gene: TRBD1
len: 13
abundance: .

CDR3nt: TGTGCCAGTAGTCCGCTGACAGGAAACTCCTATGGCTACACCTTC
CDR3aa: CASSPLTGNSYGYTF
j_gene: TRBJ1-2
v_gene: TRBV19
d_gene: .
len: 15
abundance: .

CDR3nt: TGTGCCAGCACAACTACTAGCGGACCCTACAATGAGCAGTTCTTC
CDR3aa: CASTTTSGPYNEQFF
j_gene: TRBJ2-1
v_gene: TRBV5-6
d_gene: TRBD2
len: 15
abundance: .

CDR3nt: TGTGCCAGCAGTGATATCGGGATATTGAACACTGAAGCTTTCTTT
CDR3aa: CASSDIGILNTEAFF
j_gene: TRBJ1-1
v_gene: TRBV2
d_gene: .
len: 15
abundance: .

CDR3nt: TGTGCCAGCTCACCACCGCGGCAGGGCTACGAGCAGTACTTC
CDR3aa: CASSPPRQGYEQYF
j_gene: TRBJ2-7
v_gene: TRBV18
d_gene: .
len: 14
abundance: .

CDR3nt: TGTGCCAGCAGCCAAGGTAGCAGGGCTGGCTATGGCTACACCTTC
CDR3aa: CASSQGSRAGYGYTF
j_gene: TRBJ1-2
v_gene: TRBV3-1/TRBV3-2
d_gene: .
len: 15
abundance: .

CDR3nt: TGTGCCACCAGCAGAGACCAGAATAGCAATCAGCCCCAGCATTTT
CDR3aa: CATSRDQNSNQPQHF
j_gene: TRBJ1-5
v_gene: TRBV15
d_gene: .
len: 15
abundance: once

CDR3nt: TGCAGCGTTCTTGGACAGGGACCTGGGGCCAACGTCCTGACTTTC
CDR3aa: CSVLGQGPGANVLTF
j_gene: TRBJ2-6
v_gene: TRBV29-1
d_gene: TRBD1
len: 15
abundance: .

CDR3nt: TGTGCCAGCAGCCAGCGGGGGCTCACCGGGGAGCTGTTTTTT
CDR3aa: CASSQRGLTGELFF
j_gene: TRBJ2-2
v_gene: TRBV3-1/TRBV3-2
d_gene: .
len: 14
abundance: .

CDR3nt: TGTGCCAGCAGCTTAGGAAGGTTCTCGGGGCAGCCCCAGCATTTT
CDR3aa: CASSLGRFSGQPQHF
j_gene: TRBJ1-5
v_gene: TRBV7-2
d_gene: .
len: 15
abundance: .

CDR3nt: TGTGCCACCAGCAGCAGGGTAGGCGATCAGCCCCAGCATTTT
CDR3aa: CATSSRVGDQPQHF
j_gene: TRBJ1-5
v_gene: TRBV15
d_gene: .
len: 14
abundance: .

CDR3nt: TGTGCCAGTATGGACCAACTCTTCAACAGGGCCCCCTATGGCTACACCTTC
CDR3aa: CASMDQLFNRAPYGYTF
j_gene: TRBJ1-2
v_gene: TRBV19
d_gene: .
len: 17
abundance: .

CDR3nt: TGTGCCAGCAGCTTTGCACAGGGGGCGCGGAACACTGAAGCTTTCTTT
CDR3aa: CASSFAQGARNTEAFF
j_gene: TRBJ1-1
v_gene: TRBV11-2
d_gene: TRBD1
len: 16
abundance: .

CDR3nt: TGTGCCAGCTCATCCCGGGACACAGAGACCCAGTACTTC
CDR3aa: CASSSRDTETQYF
j_gene: TRBJ2-5
v_gene: TRBV7-2
d_gene: .
len: 13
abundance: .

CDR3nt: TGTGCCAGCAGCCTACGCACCACAGGGAGGGGCGCAGGGAACAATGAGCAGTTCTTC
CDR3aa: CASSLRTTGRGAGNNEQFF
j_gene: TRBJ2-1
v_gene: TRBV27
d_gene: .
len: 19
abundance: .

CDR3nt: TGTGCCAGTAGTTTTAAGATTGACAGGAGCCACGAGCAGTACTTC
CDR3aa: CASSFKIDRSHEQYF
j_gene: TRBJ2-7
v_gene: TRBV19
d_gene: .
len: 15
abundance: .